Following are 13 T cell receptor beta chains from one sample sequenced in a study of cytomegalovirus exposure and HLA in healthy donors. With 60 Vbeta and 13 Jbeta primers, the PCR was carried out. TCRdb's copy holds only in-frame clones and misses some; the assay was immunoSEQ multiplex PCR. The sample contains 100,000 to 150,000 clones, about 74% of which appear only once. Sequences were obtained from PBMCs. The source is a male donor in good health and CMV-seronegative.

The chain is built from TRBV4-2 and TRBJ2-6, with D uncertain. Trimming left V 6 bases short and J 4 bases short, with 16 bases between. CDR3 length: 16 residues. The V gene's germline CDR1 is LGHNA and CDR2 YNFKEQ. The CDR3 DNA follows: TGTGCCAGCAGGGATAACAAGGCAGGCGGGGCCAACGTCCTGACTTTC. The encoded protein is CASRDNKAGGANVLTF.

This chain uses TRBV7-9 with TRBJ1-6; weak D call: TRBD1 (5 bases). The CDR3 spans 14 residues. Germline-derived CDR1 and CDR2 are SEHNR and FQNEAQ (reference sequence). Trimming cost V 5 bases and J 4 bases, with 9 bases left between them. CDR3 nucleotides: TGTGCCAGCAGCCTGACAGATTATAATTCACCCCTCCACTTT. The encoded protein is CASSLTDYNSPLHF.

This clone was picked up a small number of times. The V and J genes are TRBV2 and TRBJ1-1, with D possibly TRBD1 on 6 matching bases. CDR1 SNHLY and CDR2 FYNNEI come from the germline V gene. Trimming left V 5 bases short and J 1 base short, with 14 bases between. The CDR3 runs to 15 residues. The CDR3: CASSPIGQPNTEAFF. The CDR3 coding sequence is TGTGCCAGCAGTCCCATCGGACAGCCGAACACTGAAGCTTTCTTT.

J is TRBJ1-1 and V is TRBV6-6; TRBD1 might be the D (6 bases). Germline lookup yields CDR1 MNHNY and CDR2 SVGAGI (reference sequence). The CDR3 sequence is 12 residues long. Trimming stripped 4 bases from V and 8 bases from J, with 11 bases between. DNA for the CDR3: TGTGCCAGCAGTTCACAGGGATCCGAAGCTTTCTTT. Translating gives CASSSQGSEAFF.

The genes are TRBV28 and TRBJ1-6, with 7 nucleotides matching TRBD1. The germline V gene has CDR1 MDHEN and CDR2 SYDVKM. V trimming: 1 base; J trimming: 14 bases; junction bases outside the gene matches: 17. This CDR3 has 17 amino acids. CDR3 amino acids: CASSLFFTRTGWEALHF. The CDR3 DNA reads TGTGCCAGCAGTTTATTTTTCACCCGGACAGGCTGGGAAGCCCTCCACTTT.

The chain recombines TRBV11-2 with TRBJ2-3; no clear D. This CDR3 has 14 amino acids. Trimming pared 2 bases from V and 1 base from J, leaving 7 bases between. Germline values: CDR1 SGHAT, CDR2 FQNNGV. The CDR3: CASSLNIGTDTQYF. CDR3 sequence (DNA): TGTGCCAGCAGCTTAAACATCGGCACAGATACGCAGTATTTT.

This clone was observed a handful of times. This chain links TRBV28 with TRBJ1-5, with D possibly matching TRBD1 (5 bases). Trimming cost V 6 bases and J 2 bases, with 17 bases left between them. This CDR3 is built from 16 residues. Germline V CDR1 and CDR2: MDHEN, SYDVKM. The CDR3 nucleotides read TGTGCCAGCAGCCTTCGGGGGGTGAACGGCAATCAGCCCCAGCATTTT. Encoded protein: CASSLRGVNGNQPQHF.

The chain carries TRBV2 and TRBJ2-1; D remains ambiguous. CDR3 length: 16 residues. CDR1 is SNHLY, CDR2 FYNNEI, per germline. V was trimmed by 3 bases and J by 0 bases, leaving 12 bases between them. The CDR3 DNA reads as TGTGCCAGCAGTGAGGGCTCCGAGAGCTCCTACAATGAGCAGTTCTTC. It translates to CASSEGSESSYNEQFF.

This clone has only one observation. The chain recombines TRBV6-1 with TRBJ1-4; D uncertain. Germline V lookup: CDR1 MNHNS, CDR2 SASEGT. The V gene lost 5 bases and the J gene lost 5 bases, with 12 bases spanning the gap. CDR3 length equals 14 residues. The CDR3 here is CASSRSSRNEKLFF. The CDR3 bases are TGTGCCAGCAGTCGATCCTCCAGGAATGAAAAACTGTTTTTT.

V and J are TRBV19 and TRBJ1-5; no definite D call. This CDR3 has 14 amino acids. V was cut by 4 bases and J by 7 bases, with 14 bases left in between. The germline V gene encodes CDR1 LNHDA and CDR2 SQIVND (reference sequence). CDR3 in amino acids: CASSTSGLGQPQHF. The CDR3, as DNA: TGTGCCAGTAGTACCTCGGGTCTCGGGCAGCCCCAGCATTTT.

The CDR3 region has the DNA TGTGCCAGCAGTCCTAGCGCATACACCGGGGAGCTGTTTTTT. This codes for CASSPSAYTGELFF. The J gene is TRBJ2-2, the V gene TRBV21-1; the table names TRBD2, a call not compared with the DNA. TRBV21-1 is classified as a pseudogene. The CDR3 runs to 14 residues.

V and J are TRBV15 and TRBJ2-5; maybe TRBD1 (6 bases). Trimming pared 2 bases from V and 2 bases from J, leaving 12 bases between. The CDR3 extends over 15 amino acids. The germline gives CDR1 LNHNV, CDR2 YYDKDF (reference sequence). CDR3 residues: CATSRSRTVQETQYF. The CDR3 DNA is TGTGCCACCAGCAGATCTCGGACAGTTCAAGAGACCCAGTACTTC.

This sequence joins TRBV6-5 and TRBJ1-3; D not resolved. V lost 5 bases and J 2 bases, leaving 13 bases between the germline ends. The germline gives CDR1 MNHEY, CDR2 SVGAGI. This CDR3 region has 15 residues. This CDR3 reads CASSTHRGPGNTIYF. For the CDR3, the DNA is TGTGCCAGCAGTACACACCGAGGCCCTGGAAACACCATATATTTT.